This entry lists 9 T cell receptor beta chains sequenced from one sample in a study of Ad26.COV2.S vaccination and SARS-CoV-2 variants. Regarding treatment: around 19 received Ad26.COV2.S at low or high dose, single or two shots; several received placebo; per-sample allocation not given. Sampling was performed 63 days after the first vaccine or placebo injection. TCRdb's copy holds only in-frame clones and misses some; the assay was immunoSEQ multiplex PCR. The repertoire holds some 480,000 clones, around 90% seen once, with about 13% in the top ten. The sample here was peripheral blood, taken in a trial of Ad26.COV2.S vaccine versus placebo. All receptors derive from a person aged 18-60 years who received the Ad26.COV2.S COVID-19 vaccine or a placebo.

The gene calls are TRBV13 and TRBJ1-2; D is unresolved. The V end lost 3 bases, the J end lost 6 bases, and 11 bases lay between the germline ends. Germline assignment: CDR1 PRHDT and CDR2 FYEKMQ (reference sequence). The CDR3 runs to 13 residues. For the CDR3, the DNA is TGTGCCAGCAGCTTCGGCCGGTGGGATGGCTACACCTTC. This gives the protein CASSFGRWDGYTF.

This clone appeared once. This chain connects TRBV29-1 to TRBJ2-5, with 8 bases matching TRBD2. V was pared by 4 bases and J by 4 bases, with 11 bases of the junction left unmatched. The CDR3 sequence is 15 residues long. CDR1 is SQVTM, CDR2 ANQGSEA, per germline. The DNA for the CDR3 is TGCAGCGTTGTCTTAACAAGCGGGAGTCCAGAGACCCAGTACTTC. It encodes CSVVLTSGSPETQYF.

CDR3: CASPAQQRNSPLHF. CDR3 DNA: TGTGCCTCCCCAGCCCAGCAGCGCAATTCACCCCTCCACTTT. J is TRBJ1-6 and V is TRBV30; no firm D call. The CDR3 sequence is 14 residues long. Trimming took off 7 bases at V and 7 bases at J, with 17 bases between the two ends. Germline-derived CDR1 and CDR2 are GTSNPN and SVGIG (reference sequence).

In DNA, the CDR3 is TGTGCCAGCAGTCCGGTGACAGGGGGGAGTGAAAAACTGTTTTTT. Translation gives CASSPVTGGSEKLFF. This chain connects TRBV6-6 to TRBJ1-4; 9 bases map to TRBD1. CDR3 size: 15 residues. Germline CDR1 and CDR2: MNHNY and SVGAGI (reference sequence). V was pared by 5 bases and J by 7 bases, with 8 bases of the junction left unmatched.

This clone has only a few counts. The V gene is TRBV28, the J gene TRBJ1-1; 9 bases align to TRBD1. The length of the CDR3 is 14 residues. The V and J ends lost 3 bases and 11 bases, in that order; junction bases with no gene match: 10. Germline V gene sequence: CDR1 MDHEN, CDR2 SYDVKM. The CDR3 region is CASSFRGTGMQAFF. CDR3 sequence (DNA): TGTGCCAGCAGTTTCCGCGGGACAGGGATGCAGGCTTTCTTT.

The chain joins TRBV3-1 (or the pseudogene TRBV3-2) to TRBJ1-6; D is perhaps TRBD1 (6 bases). The CDR3 covers 14 residues. Trimming pared 3 bases from V and 5 bases from J, leaving 8 bases between. Germline assignment: CDR1 LGHDT and CDR2 YNNKEL (reference sequence). The CDR3 protein is CASSHRGDNSPLHF. The CDR3 DNA reads TGTGCCAGCAGCCACAGGGGCGATAATTCACCCCTCCACTTT.

The genes are TRBV9 and TRBJ2-3; 11 bases fit TRBD2. The germline CDR1 and CDR2 sequences are SGDLS and YYNGEE. The CDR3 is 17 residues long. Trimming took 0 bases from V and 1 from J; bases not matched to a gene: 4. The CDR3 region has the DNA TGTGCCAGCAGCGTAGGACTAGCGGGATTTGGCACAGATACGCAGTATTTT. It encodes CASSVGLAGFGTDTQYF.

This clone has a handful of counts. The chain employs TRBV19 and TRBJ1-5; a weak D match, TRBD1 (6 bases). The CDR3 is 13 residues long. Germline CDR1 is LNHDA and CDR2 is SQIVND (reference sequence). The CDR3 spells CTTGPGGNQPQHF. In DNA, the CDR3 is TGTACTACAGGGCCCGGGGGCAATCAGCCCCAGCATTTT.

This chain joins TRBV7-2 and TRBJ2-3; the match to TRBD2 covers 11 bases. V lost 5 bases to trimming and J lost 11 bases; unmatched junction nucleotides: 6. The CDR3 extends over 13 amino acids. Germline V gene sequence: CDR1 SGHTA, CDR2 FQGNSA. The CDR3 DNA reads as TGTGCCAGCAGCACGCCGGGACTAGCGGTGCAGTATTTT. Its translation is CASSTPGLAVQYF.